The next 24 T cell receptor beta chains were all read from a single sample in a study of cytomegalovirus exposure and HLA in healthy donors. The primer mix had 60 Vbeta and 13 Jbeta primers. Some clones are missing from TCRdb's copy, which holds only in-frame ones; the method was immunoSEQ multiplex PCR. This table holds 55,000 or so clones, about four fifths found once. Sample: PBMCs. The source of these receptors is a female donor in good health and CMV-seronegative.

The gene calls are TRBV11-2 and TRBJ1-1; D unresolved. The V gene's germline CDR1 is SGHAT and CDR2 FQNNGV. V lost 0 bases and J 1 base, leaving 6 bases between the germline ends. The CDR3 runs 14 residues. The DNA for the CDR3 is TGTGCCAGCAGCTTAGATCCAGGGAACACTGAAGCTTTCTTT. It encodes CASSLDPGNTEAFF.

The V gene is TRBV4-2, the J gene TRBJ2-3; weak D call: TRBD2 (7 bases). Trimming stripped 0 bases from V and 5 bases from J, with 15 bases between. CDR1 is LGHNA, CDR2 YNFKEQ, per germline. The length of the CDR3 is 16 residues. The CDR3 spells CASSQEGGGGVDTQYF. CDR3 DNA: TGTGCCAGCAGCCAAGAAGGCGGGGGCGGGGTAGATACGCAGTATTTT.

The chain recombines TRBV4-2 with TRBJ1-1; tentatively, D is TRBD1 (6 bases). Germline V gene data show CDR1 as LGHNA and CDR2 as YNFKEQ. The CDR3 sequence is 18 residues long. The V end lost 0 bases, the J end lost 0 bases, and 17 bases lay between the germline ends. Written as DNA, the CDR3 is TGTGCCAGCAGCCAAGATTCTCGGGGGGCGACTTTGAACACTGAAGCTTTCTTT. Protein product: CASSQDSRGATLNTEAFF.

This clone was counted between two and nine times. The chain recombines TRBV7-9 with TRBJ1-1; tentatively, D is TRBD1 (5 bases). V dropped 3 bases and J dropped 5 bases, with 16 bases sitting between them. Looked up from germline, CDR1 is SEHNR and CDR2 is FQNEAQ (reference sequence). This CDR3 region has 15 residues. The CDR3 loop reads CASSLAGKGRTEAFF. For the CDR3, the DNA is TGTGCCAGCAGCTTGGCAGGGAAGGGTAGGACTGAAGCTTTCTTT.

A note on this clone: Lacking the conserved final phenylalanine or tryptophan, this CDR3 likely reflects a read error. The chain is built from TRBV6-1 and TRBJ1-6; D is possibly TRBD1 (5 bases). The CDR3 sequence is 14 residues long. Germline lookup yields CDR1 MNHNS and CDR2 SASEGT. The V gene lost 8 bases and the J gene lost 0 bases, with 8 bases spanning the gap. The CDR3 reads CASGGVSYNSPLHL. The CDR3 coding sequence is TGTGCCAGCGGGGGGGTCTCCTATAATTCACCCCTCCACCTT.

The chain uses TRBV4-3 and TRBJ1-2; perhaps TRBD1 as D (5 bases). Germline V gene sequence: CDR1 LGHNA, CDR2 YSLEER. This CDR3 region has 14 residues. V lost 0 bases, J lost 6 bases, and 11 bases lay in between. The CDR3 DNA follows: TGCGCCAGCAGCCAAGAGGGGCTAGGGGATGGCTACACCTTC. It yields the protein CASSQEGLGDGYTF.

This chain joins TRBV27 and TRBJ1-2, with TRBD1 matching over 9 bases. This CDR3 has 12 amino acids. Trimming cost V 6 bases and J 5 bases; bases outside gene matches: 1. Germline lookup yields CDR1 MNHEY and CDR2 SMNVEV (reference sequence). The CDR3 bases are TGTGCCAGCAGAGGACAGGGGTATGGCTACACCTTC. Protein product: CASRGQGYGYTF.

The chain combines TRBV30 with TRBJ1-3; 10 nucleotides align to TRBD1. The J segment lost 0 bases and the V segment lost 5 bases, leaving 13 bases of the junction unmatched. CDR1 and CDR2 from the germline V gene are GTSNPN and SVGIG (reference sequence). This CDR3 region has 18 residues. The CDR3 nucleotides are TGTGCCTGGGGCCGGGACAGGGGTTTCATAAGCTCTGGAAACACCATATATTTT. Translating gives CAWGRDRGFISSGNTIYF.

The V and J genes are TRBV29-1 and TRBJ1-5; 9 nucleotides line up with TRBD1. This CDR3 spans 13 amino acids. V was pared by 7 bases and J by 4 bases, with 5 bases of the junction left unmatched. CDR1 and CDR2 (germline): SQVTM, ANQGSEA. The CDR3 DNA reads TGCAGCGCTGGGACAGGGACGAATCAGCCCCAGCATTTT. Translated, it gives CSAGTGTNQPQHF. The full variable domain, rest sourced from reference TRBV29-1 and TRBJ1-5, is SAVISQKPSRDICQRGTSLTIQCQVDSQVTMMFWYRQQPGQSLTLIATANQGSEATYESGFVIDKFPISRPNLTFSTLTVSNMSPEDSSIYLCSAGTGTNQPQHFGDGTRLSIL.

The chain uses TRBV2 and TRBJ2-1; the D is unclear. The ends were cut back, 7 bases at V and 0 bases at J, with 7 bases in the middle. From germline, CDR1 is SNHLY and CDR2 FYNNEI. The CDR3 is 13 residues long. The CDR3 region has the DNA TGTGCCAGCAATCGAGTCTCCTACAATGAGCAGTTCTTC. Residues: CASNRVSYNEQFF.

The rearrangement uses TRBV6-5 and TRBJ1-5; D not certain. The germline V gene encodes CDR1 MNHEY and CDR2 SVGAGI. The CDR3 has 15 residues. Trimming removed 0 bases from V and 7 bases from J, with 13 bases in between. DNA of the CDR3: TGTGCCAGCAGTTACTCGATCCAGGCCGACCAGCCCCAGCATTTT. Protein sequence: CASSYSIQADQPQHF.

The rearrangement links TRBV10-3 to TRBJ2-5; no firm D call. The J call may be incorrect, as the DNA end agrees better with TRBJ2-7. The CDR3 sequence is 13 residues long. Per the germline V gene, CDR1 is ENHRY and CDR2 is SYGVKD. CDR3 nucleotide sequence: TGTGCCATCAGTGGAGCTGGGCCCCACGAGCAGTACTTC. This codes for CAISGAGPHEQYF.

The rearrangement links TRBV9 to TRBJ2-1; unclear D gene. Trimming took 3 bases from V and 8 from J, leaving 6 bases between them. Germline values: CDR1 SGDLS, CDR2 YYNGEE. The CDR3 has 11 residues. The CDR3 reads CASSDSHEQFF. The CDR3 DNA sequence: TGTGCCAGCAGCGATAGCCATGAGCAGTTCTTC. Full variable domain (outside the CDR3, taken from reference TRBV9 and TRBJ2-1): DSGVTQTPKHLITATGQRVTLRCSPRSGDLSVYWYQQSLDQGLQFLIQYYNGEERAKGNILERFSAQQFPDLHSELNLSSLELGDSALYFCASSDSHEQFFGPGTRLTVL.

This chain links TRBV2 with TRBJ2-1, with 12 bases fitting TRBD2. The CDR3 spans 15 residues. Germline values: CDR1 SNHLY, CDR2 FYNNEI. V gave up 5 bases and J gave up 4 bases; unmatched junction bases: 3. The CDR3: CASSLTSGRYNEQFF. The CDR3 DNA is TGTGCCAGCAGTTTGACTAGCGGGAGATACAATGAGCAGTTCTTC.

J is TRBJ1-1 and V is TRBV19; a possible D gene is TRBD1 (5 bases). This CDR3 spans 13 amino acids. Trimming took off 8 bases at V and 1 base at J, with 11 bases between the two ends. Germline CDR1 is LNHDA and CDR2 is SQIVND (reference sequence). Here the CDR3 reads CASAITGNTEAFF. CDR3 nucleotides: TGTGCCAGTGCTATAACAGGGAACACTGAAGCTTTCTTT.

The table lists this clone with a few counts. This chain uses TRBV5-4 with TRBJ2-2, with D unclear. Per the germline V gene, CDR1 is SGHNT and CDR2 is YYREEE (reference sequence). V was shortened by 0 bases and J by 5 bases, with 8 bases between the two germline ends. The CDR3 runs to 14 residues. In nucleotides, the CDR3 is TGTGCCAGCAGCTTGGGCGCGAGGACCGGGGAGCTGTTTTTT. It specifies CASSLGARTGELFF.

The rearrangement uses TRBV5-4 and TRBJ2-1; D possibly corresponds to TRBD1 (5 bases). Per the germline V gene, CDR1 is SGHNT and CDR2 is YYREEE (reference sequence). This CDR3 comprises 15 residues. Trimming took 2 bases from V and 6 from J, leaving 15 bases between them. CDR3 sequence (DNA): TGTGCCAGCAGCTTTCGTAGGGGTCGCACCAATGAGCAGTTCTTC. Translated, it gives CASSFRRGRTNEQFF.

This clone was observed once. The V and J genes are TRBV6-5 and TRBJ1-2; D gene unclear. Germline V gene lookup returns CDR1 MNHEY and CDR2 SVGAGI. With 4 bases removed from V and 8 bases from J, the gap between germline ends came to 8 bases. The CDR3 sequence is 11 residues long. The CDR3 region is CASSSPGGYTF. The CDR3 region has the DNA TGTGCCAGCAGTTCTCCAGGCGGCTACACCTTC.

The chain has TRBV29-1 and TRBJ2-2; 7 nucleotides line up with TRBD1. V was clipped by 2 bases and J by 6 bases; unmatched bases: 0. The CDR3 runs to 12 residues. Germline CDR1 and CDR2: SQVTM and ANQGSEA. CDR3: CSVEQGAGELFF. In nucleotides, the CDR3 is TGCAGCGTTGAACAGGGGGCCGGGGAGCTGTTTTTT.

This chain links TRBV7-9 with TRBJ1-6, with D possibly being TRBD1 (5 bases). The CDR3 covers 12 residues. Per the germline V gene, CDR1 is SEHNR and CDR2 is FQNEAQ (reference sequence). Trimming cost V 5 bases and J 11 bases, with 10 bases left between them. CDR3 amino acids: CASSRQLPPLHF. In DNA, the CDR3 is TGTGCCAGCAGCCGACAGTTACCACCCCTCCACTTT.

J is TRBJ2-7 and V is TRBV21-1; TRBD1 is the table's D call and was not checked against the DNA. TRBV21-1 is a pseudogene. The CDR3 runs to 17 residues. This CDR3 reads CASSSHPGQSIPTRQYF. CDR3 nucleotide sequence: TGTGCCAGCAGCTCCCACCCGGGACAAAGTATTCCTACGAGGCAGTACTTC.

The V call is TRBV6-1, the J call TRBJ2-3; 14 nucleotides align to TRBD2. V trimming: 10 bases; J trimming: 8 bases; junction bases outside the gene matches: 8. The length of the CDR3 is 14 residues. The germline gives CDR1 MNHNS, CDR2 SASEGT. This CDR3 reads CAIPGLAGVGTQYF. CDR3 coding DNA: TGTGCCATCCCGGGACTAGCGGGGGTTGGTACGCAGTATTTT.

This clone was observed a few times. The chain has TRBV6-6 and TRBJ2-5; D is perhaps TRBD2 (7 bases). Germline V lookup: CDR1 MNHNY, CDR2 SVGAGI (reference sequence). V was cut by 0 bases and J by 2 bases, with 10 bases left in between. The CDR3 is made up of 15 amino acids. The CDR3 nucleotides are TGTGCCAGCAGTTACTCGGAGGGGGGGCAAGAGACCCAGTACTTC. Amino acid sequence: CASSYSEGGQETQYF.

This chain connects TRBV6-5 to TRBJ1-5; perhaps TRBD1 as D (5 bases). With 7 bases removed from V and 7 bases from J, the gap between germline ends came to 14 bases. The CDR3 is 13 residues long. Germline-derived CDR1 and CDR2 are MNHEY and SVGAGI. CDR3 sequence: CASTTGDSQPQHF. The CDR3 region has the DNA TGTGCCAGCACAACGGGGGATAGCCAGCCCCAGCATTTT.